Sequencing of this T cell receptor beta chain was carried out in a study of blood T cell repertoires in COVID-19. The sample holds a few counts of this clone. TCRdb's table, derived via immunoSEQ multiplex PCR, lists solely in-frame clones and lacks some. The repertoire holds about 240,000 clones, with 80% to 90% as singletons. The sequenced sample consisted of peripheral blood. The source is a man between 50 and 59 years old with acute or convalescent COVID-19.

In DNA, the CDR3 is TGCAGCGTTGAGGGGCAGGAAAACTATGGCTACACCTTC. Protein: CSVEGQENYGYTF. The V gene is TRBV29-1, the J gene TRBJ1-2; D is perhaps TRBD1 (5 bases). The CDR3 loop spans 13 amino acids. Per the germline V gene, CDR1 is SQVTM and CDR2 is ANQGSEA. Trimming cost V 3 bases and J 2 bases, with 10 bases left between them.